Below are 15 T cell receptor beta chains sequenced from a single sample in a study of T cells after yellow fever vaccination. TCRdb analysed the 5' RACE reads with MiXCR anew, one entry per CDR3 protein. The sample has hundreds of thousands of distinct CDR3 sequences, over 9% seen once. Material: PBMCs, obtained on the day of the yellow fever booster vaccination. The receptors come from a young man who received the YFV17D yellow fever vaccine.

This clonotype was seen a handful of times. V usage is TRBV11-2 and J usage is TRBJ1-1, with D hard to call. V was clipped by 0 bases and J by 5 bases, with 7 bases between them. The germline gives CDR1 SGHAT, CDR2 FQNNGV. The CDR3 length is 13 residues. CDR3 in DNA: TGTGCCAGCAGCTTAGATCCGGGGACTGAAGCTTTCTTT. Translating it yields CASSLDPGTEAFF.

There are a few counts of this clonotype. CDR3 protein: CASSQEVGYGYTF. The CDR3 coding sequence is TGCGCCAGCAGCCAAGAAGTAGGCTATGGCTACACCTTC. The chain is built from TRBV4-1 and TRBJ1-2; D remains ambiguous. V shed 0 bases and J shed 4 bases, with 6 bases lying between them. CDR3 length: 13 residues. Germline CDR1 is MGHRA and CDR2 is YSYEKL.

This clonotype was found a few times. The rearrangement links TRBV4-3 to TRBJ2-3; TRBD1 might be the D (5 bases). This CDR3 is 16 amino acids long. With 4 bases removed from V and 0 bases from J, the gap between germline ends came to 14 bases. Germline lookup yields CDR1 LGHNA and CDR2 YSLEER. The CDR3 here is CASSRGRTSSTDTQYF. The CDR3 region has the DNA TGCGCCAGCAGCCGGGGCCGGACGAGTAGCACAGATACGCAGTATTTT.

The chain recombines TRBV7-2 with TRBJ2-7; maybe TRBD1 (7 bases). The V gene lost 4 bases and the J gene lost 6 bases, with 22 bases spanning the gap. Germline CDR1 reads SGHTA; CDR2 reads FQGNSA. This CDR3 comprises 16 residues. For the CDR3, the DNA is TGTGCCAGCAGCTACAGACAGGGAGGTATGGGGGGCGAGCAGTACTTC. This sequence encodes CASSYRQGGMGGEQYF.

The table lists this clonotype with a few counts. This chain joins TRBV20-1 and TRBJ1-1, with 7 bases that match TRBD1. Germline trimming cut 3 bases from V and 0 bases from J; bases unmatched to any gene: 7. Germline V gene lookup returns CDR1 DFQATT and CDR2 SNEGSKA (reference sequence). The CDR3 covers 15 residues. The CDR3 nucleotides are TGCAGTGCTAGTCTGTCGGGACAGATGAACACTGAAGCTTTCTTT. Translating gives CSASLSGQMNTEAFF.

This clonotype came up many times. This chain uses TRBV3-1 with TRBJ2-2; D possibly corresponds to TRBD1 (6 bases). V shed 4 bases and J shed 6 bases, with 9 bases lying between them. Germline V CDR1 and CDR2: LGHDT, YNNKEL (reference sequence). The CDR3 runs 13 residues. The CDR3 loop reads CASSRRGPGELFF. The CDR3 DNA reads as TGTGCCAGCAGCCGCAGGGGACCCGGGGAGCTGTTTTTT.

This clonotype showed up many times. DNA for the CDR3: TGTGCCAGCAGTTTCTCCTTGACAGAAGAGACCCAGTACTTC. Its protein is CASSFSLTEETQYF. The J gene is TRBJ2-5, the V gene TRBV6-5, with D perhaps TRBD1 (5 bases). Germline V gene sequence: CDR1 MNHEY, CDR2 SVGAGI. V lost 4 bases, J lost 3 bases, and 12 bases lay in between. CDR3 length equals 14 residues.

This clonotype occurred a few times. This sequence joins TRBV14 and TRBJ2-2; D unresolved. Trimming removed 4 bases from V and 1 base from J, with 10 bases in between. Germline CDR1 reads SGHDN; CDR2 reads FVKESK. This CDR3 has 15 amino acids. The DNA for the CDR3 is TGTGCCAGCAGCCGATTTCCAGGGAACACCGGGGAGCTGTTTTTT. Translating it yields CASSRFPGNTGELFF.

The chain carries TRBV18 and TRBJ2-3; 8 bases agree with TRBD2. Per the germline V gene, CDR1 is KGHSH and CDR2 is LQKENI. V shed 4 bases and J 1 base; nucleotides not matched to a gene: 7. The CDR3 runs to 16 residues. The CDR3 protein is CASSRTAGVRTDTQYF. Here the CDR3 DNA reads TGTGCCAGCTCACGCACAGCGGGAGTCCGCACAGATACGCAGTATTTT.

The chain joins TRBV5-6 to TRBJ2-7; D is tentatively TRBD1 or TRBD2 (5 bases each). The CDR3 is 15 residues long. The V gene lost 3 bases and the J gene lost 2 bases, with 15 bases spanning the gap. Germline values: CDR1 SGHDT, CDR2 YYEEEE. CDR3 DNA: TGTGCCAGCAGCTCAGCCGGGACCCCCCCCTACGAGCAGTACTTC. The encoded protein is CASSSAGTPPYEQYF.

This clonotype occurred a few times. The chain has TRBV7-9 and TRBJ1-2, with 8 bases that match TRBD1. Germline V CDR1 and CDR2: SEHNR, FQNEAQ (reference sequence). The CDR3 length is 14 residues. Trimming removed 4 bases from V and 4 bases from J; junction bases left unmatched: 5. The CDR3 nucleotides are TGTGCCAGCAGCTCGGGACAGGCGCGCTATGGCTACACCTTC. This encodes CASSSGQARYGYTF.

This clonotype occurred a few times. The chain joins TRBV7-6 to TRBJ2-5, with D perhaps given as TRBD1 or TRBD2 (5 bases each). Germline values: CDR1 SGHVS, CDR2 FNYEAQ. CDR3 length: 15 amino acids. V gave up 4 bases and J gave up 2 bases, with 14 bases separating them. The CDR3 loop is CASSSLRGPQETQYF. In DNA, the CDR3 is TGTGCCAGCAGCTCGCTGAGGGGCCCTCAAGAGACCCAGTACTTC.

This clonotype was counted only a few times. The chain joins TRBV9 to TRBJ2-2; the D gene is possibly TRBD1 (6 bases). Germline V gene sequence: CDR1 SGDLS, CDR2 YYNGEE. Trimming removed 0 bases from V and 4 bases from J, with 7 bases in between. This CDR3 comprises 14 residues. CDR3 nucleotide sequence: TGTGCCAGCAGCGTAGGGGGGCCCACCGGGGAGCTGTTTTTT. Protein product: CASSVGGPTGELFF. The full variable domain, with the rest looked up from reference TRBV9 and TRBJ2-2, is DSGVTQTPKHLITATGQRVTLRCSPRSGDLSVYWYQQSLDQGLQFLIQYYNGEERAKGNILERFSAQQFPDLHSELNLSSLELGDSALYFCASSVGGPTGELFFGEGSRLTVL.

This clonotype was recorded a few times. The rearrangement links TRBV7-2 to TRBJ2-2, with TRBD2 matching 7 bases. This CDR3 comprises 16 residues. J gave up 0 bases and V 4 bases, and 5 bases lay outside the gene matches. Germline lookup yields CDR1 SGHTA and CDR2 FQGNSA. The CDR3 nucleotides are TGTGCCAGCAGCTCGTATCTAGCGGCGAACACCGGGGAGCTGTTTTTT. Translated, it gives CASSSYLAANTGELFF.

At least ten counts were recorded for this clonotype. The gene calls are TRBV20-1 and TRBJ2-1; D may be TRBD1 (6 bases). The CDR3 loop spans 15 amino acids. Per the germline V gene, CDR1 is DFQATT and CDR2 is SNEGSKA (reference sequence). With 4 bases removed from V and 7 bases from J, the gap between germline ends came to 20 bases. CDR3 in amino acids: CSAKPPSQGWNEQFF. Written as DNA, the CDR3 is TGCAGTGCTAAACCGCCCTCACAGGGTTGGAATGAGCAGTTCTTC.